The 22 T cell receptor beta chains listed next were all sequenced from one sample in a study of T cells in severe cutaneous drug reactions. The patients sequenced had a carbamazepine-induced Stevens-Johnson syndrome or toxic epidermal necrolysis reaction. TCR subtype-specific primers in iRepertoire multiplex PCR prepared libraries for bulk and single-cell sequencing. TCRdb reworked the multiplex PCR reads into one entry per CDR3 protein, no DNA. The listing records 21,000 or so distinct CDR3 sequences. Sequencing was done on a sample of PBMCs. The receptors stem from a human donor with toxic epidermal necrolysis, a severe cutaneous drug reaction.

According to its frequency, this clonotype is medium-sized. V and J are TRBV7-6 and TRBJ2-7; TCRdb names TRBD2, which stays unverified in the absence of DNA. CDR3 size: 13 residues. Per germline, CDR1 SGHVS and CDR2 FNYEAQ. CDR3 residues: CASRAGTSYEQYF.

This chain links TRBV25-1 with TRBJ2-1; the D gene TCRdb calls, TRBD1, cannot be checked with no DNA. The CDR3 contains 16 residues. Germline V gene sequence: CDR1 MGHDK, CDR2 SYGVNS. The CDR3 reads CASSEFRDSPYNEQFF.

The chain employs TRBV7-9 and TRBJ1-1. The CDR3 is 14 amino acids. Germline V lookup: CDR1 SEHNR, CDR2 FQNEAQ (reference sequence). The CDR3 region is CASSYHSPNTEAFF.

The chain couples TRBV7-9 to TRBJ1-1; TCRdb outputs TRBD1, but without DNA this stays unchecked. The CDR3 has 16 residues. The V gene's germline CDR1 is SEHNR and CDR2 FQNEAQ (reference sequence). Here the CDR3 reads CASSLVPGQGAAEAFF.

The genes are TRBV12-3 or TRBV12-4 and TRBJ1-4. This CDR3 contains 16 residues. The CDR3 is CASSGREAPRGEKLFF.

The chain employs TRBV12-3 or TRBV12-4 and TRBJ2-5; TCRdb returns TRBD1, unconfirmable since there is no DNA. CDR3 size: 15 residues. The CDR3 spells CASSPWGDPQETQYF.

This chain connects TRBV5-1 to TRBJ2-1. CDR1 SGHRS and CDR2 YFSETQ come from the germline V gene. There are 15 residues in the CDR3. The CDR3 protein is CASSLAGGNYNEQFF.

V is TRBV20-1 and J is TRBJ1-2. Germline assignment: CDR1 DFQATT and CDR2 SNEGSKA (reference sequence). The CDR3 has 12 residues. CDR3 sequence reads: CSARSQGGGYTF.

Considering frequency, this clonotype is medium-sized. The chain is built from TRBV2 and TRBJ2-3. Germline V lookup: CDR1 SNHLY, CDR2 FYNNEI. This CDR3 contains 13 residues. This CDR3 reads CASSEAGGDTQYF.

This sequence joins TRBV19 and TRBJ1-5. This CDR3 comprises 15 residues. Germline V gene sequence: CDR1 LNHDA, CDR2 SQIVND (reference sequence). The CDR3 protein is CASSMKMGSNQPQHF.

The J gene is TRBJ1-2, the V gene TRBV9; the TCRdb D gene call, TRBD1, has no DNA to confirm it. The CDR3 contains 12 residues. Per the germline V gene, CDR1 is SGDLS and CDR2 is YYNGEE. The CDR3 region is CASQGRDYGYTF.

The rearrangement links TRBV19 to TRBJ1-5. The germline gives CDR1 LNHDA, CDR2 SQIVND (reference sequence). The CDR3 has 12 amino acids. The CDR3 protein is CASSMGGQPQHF.

This clonotype is classed as medium-sized by frequency. J is TRBJ1-2 and V is TRBV2; absent DNA, TCRdb's TRBD1 call cannot be checked. Germline V lookup: CDR1 SNHLY, CDR2 FYNNEI. The CDR3 is 14 residues long. The CDR3 is CASSEAGADYGYTF.

The chain uses TRBV14 and TRBJ1-4; TCRdb's assignment of TRBD1 cannot be checked, as there is no DNA. This CDR3 is 15 amino acids long. Germline loops: CDR1 SGHDN, CDR2 FVKESK. CDR3 amino acids: CASSLTRAGNEKLFF.

CDR3 loop: CASTQSIRDRLYEQYF. The chain employs TRBV28 and TRBJ2-7; the D call from TCRdb, TRBD1, cannot be confirmed without DNA. CDR1 is MDHEN, CDR2 SYDVKM, per germline. This CDR3 region has 16 residues.

By frequency, this clonotype is medium-sized. This sequence joins TRBV2 and TRBJ2-2. Per germline, CDR1 SNHLY and CDR2 FYNNEI. The CDR3 has 14 amino acids. CDR3 region: CASSDHGSTGELFF.

This rearrangement joins TRBV5-6 to TRBJ1-2; with no DNA, the TCRdb D assignment of TRBD1 cannot be verified. The CDR3 is 16 residues long. CDR1 SGHDT and CDR2 YYEEEE come from the germline V gene. The CDR3 spells CASSSVGGAANYGYTF. The full variable domain, its missing parts supplied by reference TRBV5-6 and TRBJ1-2, is DAGVTQSPTHLIKTRGQQVTLRCSPKSGHDTVSWYQQALGQGPQFIFQYYEEEERQRGNFPDRFSGHQFPNYSSELNVNALLLGDSALYLCASSSVGGAANYGYTFGSGTRLTVV.

V and J are TRBV4-1 and TRBJ2-7; TCRdb designates TRBD2, a call that cannot be tested without DNA. The CDR3 spans 15 residues. CDR1 MGHRA and CDR2 YSYEKL come from the germline V gene. CDR3: CASSQVKTSRHEQYF.

The chain recombines TRBV7-6 with TRBJ2-3; TCRdb returns TRBD1, unconfirmable since there is no DNA. Germline assignment: CDR1 SGHVS and CDR2 FNYEAQ. The CDR3 runs to 16 residues. CDR3 loop: CASSFLTGGSTDTQYF.

The chain couples TRBV20-1 to TRBJ1-2; no DNA is available, so the TRBD1 call from TCRdb remains unchecked. Germline assignment: CDR1 DFQATT and CDR2 SNEGSKA (reference sequence). The CDR3 totals 15 residues. The CDR3: CSARAGTGGNYGYTF.

The rearrangement joins TRBV27 to TRBJ2-4; TCRdb calls TRBD1, which cannot be checked without DNA. The CDR3 runs to 17 residues. Germline CDR1 reads MNHEY; CDR2 reads SMNVEV (reference sequence). This CDR3 is CANPGQPPDPAKNIQYF.

The chain links TRBV4-1 to TRBJ2-7. Germline V gives CDR1 MGHRA, CDR2 YSYEKL. This CDR3 has 15 residues. This chain's CDR3 is CASSQVQQDVYEQYF.